This T cell receptor beta chain was observed in a study of cytomegalovirus exposure and HLA in healthy donors. Sequencing used immunoSEQ multiplex PCR; TCRdb keeps in-frame clones, though not all of them. The data hold around 300,000 clones, with around 86% observed a single time. CDR1 is SGHAT, CDR2 FQNNGV, per germline. The V segment lost 1 base and the J segment 6 bases; nucleotides outside the gene matches: 1. The CDR3 is 14 amino acids. The sequence was obtained from a woman aged 18 to 35 in good health and CMV-seronegative. This chain joins TRBV11-2 and TRBJ1-5; 9 bases are a match to TRBD1. The sequencing sample was made of PBMCs. CDR3 in amino acids: CASSLVDRGQPQHF. For the CDR3, the DNA is TGTGCCAGCAGCTTAGTGGACAGGGGTCAGCCCCAGCATTTT.